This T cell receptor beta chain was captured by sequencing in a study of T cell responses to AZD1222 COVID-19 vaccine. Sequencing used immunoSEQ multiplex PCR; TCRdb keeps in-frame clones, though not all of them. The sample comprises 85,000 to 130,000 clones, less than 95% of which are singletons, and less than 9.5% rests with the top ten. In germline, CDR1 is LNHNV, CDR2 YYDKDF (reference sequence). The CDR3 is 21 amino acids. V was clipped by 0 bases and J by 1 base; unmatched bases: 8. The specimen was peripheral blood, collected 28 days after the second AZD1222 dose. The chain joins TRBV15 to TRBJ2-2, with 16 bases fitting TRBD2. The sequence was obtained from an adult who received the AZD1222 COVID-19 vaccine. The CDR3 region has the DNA TGTGCCACCAGCAGAGAACGGACCGGGACTAGCGGGGGGGAGAACACCGGGGAGCTGTTTTTT. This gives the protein CATSRERTGTSGGENTGELFF.